The 14 T cell receptor beta chains listed next were all sequenced from one sample in a study of cytomegalovirus exposure and HLA in healthy donors. The data were produced by immunoSEQ multiplex PCR, yet TCRdb's version contains in-frame clones alone and is incomplete. In the table there are fewer than 250,000 clones, 87% of which are singletons. Sequencing used PBMCs. All receptors come from a man between 18 and 29 years old in good health and CMV-seronegative.

CDR3 residues: CAWSGLAGLLNEQFF. DNA for the CDR3: TGTGCCTGGAGTGGACTAGCGGGCCTACTGAATGAGCAGTTCTTC. The chain links TRBV30 to TRBJ2-1, with TRBD2 matching over 10 bases. The germline V gene encodes CDR1 GTSNPN and CDR2 SVGIG (reference sequence). This CDR3 comprises 15 residues. V shed 1 base, J shed 7 bases, and the junction held 7 bases outside the gene matches.

The rearrangement uses TRBV6-1 and TRBJ2-1; D may be TRBD1 (5 bases). CDR1 is MNHNS and CDR2 is SASEGT in the germline V gene. The V end was cut by 6 bases, the J end by 0 bases, with 9 bases between. The CDR3 loop spans 14 amino acids. The DNA for the CDR3 is TGTGCCAGCAGGCAGGGCTTCTCCTACAATGAGCAGTTCTTC. Encoded protein: CASRQGFSYNEQFF.

As DNA, the CDR3 is TGTGCCAGCAGCCGCGCCGGGACAGGGGGCGGTTCACCCCTCCACTTT. It is translated as CASSRAGTGGGSPLHF. The chain combines TRBV7-9 with TRBJ1-6; 12 nucleotides line up with TRBD1. V was clipped by 5 bases and J by 9 bases; unmatched bases: 8. This CDR3 spans 16 amino acids. Germline assignment: CDR1 SEHNR and CDR2 FQNEAQ (reference sequence).

The genes are TRBV6-1 and TRBJ2-7; tentative D call: TRBD2 (6 bases). Trimming took 4 bases from V and 4 from J, leaving 17 bases between them. Germline CDR1 MNHNS, CDR2 SASEGT. This CDR3 has 15 amino acids. The CDR3 protein is CASSGSGRFRYEQYF. The CDR3 DNA sequence: TGTGCCAGCAGTGGTTCAGGGAGGTTCAGGTACGAGCAGTACTTC.

This clone was counted a single time. The chain joins TRBV11-3 to TRBJ2-7; D is ambiguous. V was cut by 1 base and J by 2 bases, with 6 bases left in between. Germline V CDR1 and CDR2: SGHNT, YENEEA. The length of the CDR3 is 13 residues. The CDR3 DNA reads as TGTGCCAGCAGCTTAGGGCAGACCTACGAGCAGTACTTC. Translating it yields CASSLGQTYEQYF.

The J gene is TRBJ1-2, the V gene TRBV19; 7 bases map to TRBD1. The CDR3 is 14 amino acids. The V and J ends lost 6 bases and 2 bases, in that order; junction bases with no gene match: 6. Germline CDR1 is LNHDA and CDR2 is SQIVND (reference sequence). In DNA, the CDR3 is TGTGCCAGTAGGAGTATAGGGGGCAACTATGGCTACACCTTC. This gives the protein CASRSIGGNYGYTF.

The chain is built from TRBV6-5 and TRBJ2-3, with 8 bases fitting TRBD2. The CDR3 length is 14 residues. Germline lookup yields CDR1 MNHEY and CDR2 SVGAGI. V shed 6 bases, J shed 7 bases, and the junction held 9 bases outside the gene matches. The DNA for the CDR3 is TGTGCCAGCAGGAGCGGGGGTTCCATGAATACGCAGTATTTT. It encodes CASRSGGSMNTQYF.

The chain joins TRBV4-2 to TRBJ2-1, with a possible D match to TRBD1 (5 bases). The germline V gene encodes CDR1 LGHNA and CDR2 YNFKEQ. The CDR3 sequence is 13 residues long. Trimming took 3 bases from V and 5 from J, leaving 8 bases between them. CDR3 bases: TGTGCCAGCAGCCAGGACAACCACAATGAGCAGTTCTTC. Protein: CASSQDNHNEQFF.

V and J are TRBV6-1 and TRBJ2-5, with no clear D. The CDR3 extends over 13 amino acids. Trimming removed 1 base at V and 7 bases at J, with 10 bases between. The germline V gene encodes CDR1 MNHNS and CDR2 SASEGT. The CDR3 DNA is TGTGCCAGCAGTGAAGTGGCGACGGGGACCCAGTACTTC. It specifies CASSEVATGTQYF.

This clone appeared a few times. The rearrangement uses TRBV28 and TRBJ2-7; D is undetermined. The CDR3 is made up of 11 amino acids. The germline V and J ends were trimmed by 6 bases and 5 bases, with 8 bases remaining between them. Looked up from germline, CDR1 is MDHEN and CDR2 is SYDVKM. The DNA for the CDR3 is TGTGCCAGCAGGGGTACTAACGAGCAGTACTTC. Translated: CASRGTNEQYF.

The chain employs TRBV7-3 and TRBJ2-7; TRBD2 aligns across 7 bases. Germline lookup yields CDR1 SGHTA and CDR2 FQGTGA. This CDR3 region has 13 residues. After removal of 5 bases from V and 3 bases from J, the junction contained 4 bases not matched to a gene. CDR3 protein: CASSPGGGYEQYF. CDR3 DNA: TGTGCCAGCAGCCCTGGCGGGGGCTACGAGCAGTACTTC.

The chain has TRBV4-3 and TRBJ1-2; D is unclear. This CDR3 is 14 amino acids long. Germline V lookup: CDR1 LGHNA, CDR2 YSLEER. Trimming pared 0 bases from V and 4 bases from J, leaving 9 bases between. DNA of the CDR3: TGCGCCAGCAGCCAAGAAAACAGTTTCTATGGCTACACCTTC. It is translated as CASSQENSFYGYTF.

CDR3 bases: TGTGCCAGTAGGCGGGACAGGGTAAGAGGCAATCAGCCCCAGCATTTT. Protein: CASRRDRVRGNQPQHF. The chain joins TRBV19 to TRBJ1-5; 9 bases align to TRBD1. Germline CDR1 and CDR2: LNHDA and SQIVND (reference sequence). The CDR3 has 16 amino acids. V shed 6 bases and J 2 bases; nucleotides not matched to a gene: 8.

This chain connects TRBV4-1 to TRBJ1-4; TRBD1 aligns across 9 bases. Germline V lookup: CDR1 MGHRA, CDR2 YSYEKL. This CDR3 region has 16 residues. Unmatched junction bases numbered 5, after V lost 0 bases and J lost 6 bases. The CDR3 DNA reads TGCGCCAGCAGCCAAGAAAATGACAGGGGGGATGAAAAACTGTTTTTT. It is translated as CASSQENDRGDEKLFF.